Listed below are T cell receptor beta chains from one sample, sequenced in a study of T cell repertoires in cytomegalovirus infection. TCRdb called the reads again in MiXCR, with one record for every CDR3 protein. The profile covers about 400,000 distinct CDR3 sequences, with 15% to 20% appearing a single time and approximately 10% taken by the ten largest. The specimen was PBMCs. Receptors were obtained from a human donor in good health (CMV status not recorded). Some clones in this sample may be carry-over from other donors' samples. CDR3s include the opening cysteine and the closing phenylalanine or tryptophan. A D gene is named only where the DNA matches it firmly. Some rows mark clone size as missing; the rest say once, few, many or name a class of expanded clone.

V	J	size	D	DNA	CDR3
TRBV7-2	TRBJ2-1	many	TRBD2	TGTGCCAGCAGCTATACTAGCGGGATAAGGAATGAGCAGTTCTTC	CASSYTSGIRNEQFF
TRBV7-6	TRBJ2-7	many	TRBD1	TGTGCCAGCAGCTTAGGGACAGGGAAGAGCCCTTTGTACTTC	CASSLGTGKSPLYF
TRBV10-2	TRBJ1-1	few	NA	TGCGCCAGCATGGAGGGAGGAACTGAAGCTTTCTTT	CASMEGGTEAFF
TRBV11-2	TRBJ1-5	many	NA	TGTGCCAGCAGCTTAGGAAGGGGGGGGCGTCTAGGGAGGCAGCCCCAGCATTTT	CASSLGRGGRLGRQPQHF
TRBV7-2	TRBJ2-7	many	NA	TGTGCCAGCCGGGGCTACCCTTCCTACGAGCAGTACTTC	CASRGYPSYEQYF
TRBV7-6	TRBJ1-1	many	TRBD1	TGTGCCAGCAGCTTAGTCGGACAGGGAGGGTTGAACACTGAAGCTTTCTTT	CASSLVGQGGLNTEAFF
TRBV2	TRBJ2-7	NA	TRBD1	TGTGCCAGCAGTGAAGGGCCGGGACAGGGAAACTACGAGCAGTACTTC	CASSEGPGQGNYEQYF
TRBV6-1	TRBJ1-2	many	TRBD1	TGTGCCAGCAGTTATTTAGGGACAGGCGGTGGCTACACCTTC	CASSYLGTGGGYTF
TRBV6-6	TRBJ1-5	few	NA	TGTGCCAGCAGTTACCTGGGTAGTAGCAATCAGCCCCAGCATTTT	CASSYLGSSNQPQHF
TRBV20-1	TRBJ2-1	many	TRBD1	TGCAGTGCCACGACAGGGGAGCAGTTCTTC	CSATTGEQFF
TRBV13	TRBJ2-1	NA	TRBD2	TGTGCCAGCAGCCCCCGGACTAGCGGGGGAGATGAGCAGTTCTTC	CASSPRTSGGDEQFF
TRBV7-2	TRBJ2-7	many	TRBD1	TGTGCCAGCAGCTCGAGCGGACAGGGCGGCTACGAGCAGTACTTC	CASSSSGQGGYEQYF
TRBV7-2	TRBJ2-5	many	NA	TGTGCCAGCAGCTTCACGGGAGAGACCCAGTACTTC	CASSFTGETQYF
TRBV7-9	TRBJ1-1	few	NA	TGTGCCAGCAGCTTGGGACTTAGAGGGACTGAAGCTTTCTTT	CASSLGLRGTEAFF
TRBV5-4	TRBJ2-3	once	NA	TGTGCCAGCAGCACTCCCGGGACCCAAGACACAGATACGCAGTATTTT	CASSTPGTQDTDTQYF
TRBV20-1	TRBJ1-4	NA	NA	TGCAGTGCTTCCCGAGGGGACCTTAATGAAAAACTGTTTTTT	CSASRGDLNEKLFF
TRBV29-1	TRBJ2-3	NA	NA	TGCAGCGTTGTGGGGGGCGGCAGGGAACCAGATACGCAGTATTTT	CSVVGGGREPDTQYF
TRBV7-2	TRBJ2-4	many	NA	TGTGCCAGCAGTAGGAGTCGGGACCATGGAGCCAAAAACATTCAGTACTTC	CASSRSRDHGAKNIQYF
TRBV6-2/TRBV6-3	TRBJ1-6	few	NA	TGTGCCAGCGCCCGGTGGGGGGGTTTGGACTCACCCCTCCACTTT	CASARWGGLDSPLHF
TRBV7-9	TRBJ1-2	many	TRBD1	TGTGCCAGCAGCTCGTGGACAGGGTTAGGCCCCTATGGCTACACCTTC	CASSSWTGLGPYGYTF
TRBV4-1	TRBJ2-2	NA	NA	TGCGCCAGCAGCCAAGTAATAGGGGAGCTGTTTTTT	CASSQVIGELFF
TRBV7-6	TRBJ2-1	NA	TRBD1	TGTGCCAGCAGCTTATCAGGGGGCTCGGGGAATGAGCAGTTCTTC	CASSLSGGSGNEQFF
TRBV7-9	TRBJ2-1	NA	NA	TGTGCCAGCAGCTTAAAACAGGGCGACAATGAGCAGTTCTTC	CASSLKQGDNEQFF
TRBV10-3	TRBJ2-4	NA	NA	TGTGCCGCTAGCTTCGGGGACATTCAGTACTTC	CAASFGDIQYF
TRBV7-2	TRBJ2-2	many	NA	TGTGCCAGCAGCTTAACCCAGACTAGGACCGCCGGGGAGCTGTTTTTT	CASSLTQTRTAGELFF
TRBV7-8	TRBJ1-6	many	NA	TGTGCCAGCAGCCCTCGACGGACCGTGTTTGGGGACCTCCACTTT	CASSPRRTVFGDLHF
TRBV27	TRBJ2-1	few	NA	TGTGCCAGCATCCTAGGGGATGAGCAGTTCTTC	CASILGDEQFF
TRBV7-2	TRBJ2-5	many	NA	TGTGCCAGCAGCTTAGTGACAGCGGGGACCCAGTACTTC	CASSLVTAGTQYF
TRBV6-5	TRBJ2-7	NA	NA	TGTGCCAGCACCTTAGCAGCGGGACAACTCTACGAGCAGTACTTC	CASTLAAGQLYEQYF
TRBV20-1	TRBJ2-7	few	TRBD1	TGCAGTGCTCCACGGACAGGGGACCACGAGCAGTACTTC	CSAPRTGDHEQYF
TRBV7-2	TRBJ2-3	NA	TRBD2	TGTGCCAGCAGCTTAGCGGTCAGGAGGGGGATAGCGGGATCAGATACGCAGTATTTT	CASSLAVRRGIAGSDTQYF
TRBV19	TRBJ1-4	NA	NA	TGTGCCAGTAGTCCAGGGCACGAAAAACTGTTTTTT	CASSPGHEKLFF
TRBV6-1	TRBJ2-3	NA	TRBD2	TGTGCCAGCGTAAGCGGGGGGGCCTGGGATACGCAGTATTTT	CASVSGGAWDTQYF
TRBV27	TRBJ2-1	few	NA	TGTGCCAGCAGTTCCCGGGCTCAGCAGTTCTTC	CASSSRAQQFF
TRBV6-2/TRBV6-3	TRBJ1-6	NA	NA	TGTGCCAGCCGTTCGGATGCGTTCTCCTATAATTCACCCCTCCACTTT	CASRSDAFSYNSPLHF
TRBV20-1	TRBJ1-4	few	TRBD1	TGCAGTGCCAGACAGGGATCTGAAAAACTGTTTTTT	CSARQGSEKLFF
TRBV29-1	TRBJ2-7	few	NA	TGCAGCGTTGAAGGTGATGACAGCTACGAGCAGTACTTC	CSVEGDDSYEQYF
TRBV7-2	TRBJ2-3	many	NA	TGTGCCAGCAGCGACGCGGCGCCAGATACGCAGTATTTT	CASSDAAPDTQYF
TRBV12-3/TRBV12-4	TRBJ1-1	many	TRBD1	TGTGCCAGCACCTTGGAGGGGCAGGGGGACACTGAAGCTTTCTTT	CASTLEGQGDTEAFF
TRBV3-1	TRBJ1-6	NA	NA	TGTGCCAGCAGCCACACAGGAACGTCTTATAATTCACCCCTCCACTTT	CASSHTGTSYNSPLHF
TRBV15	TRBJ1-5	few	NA	TGTGCCACAGGGGGGGGAACCCTTAGCAATCAGCCCCAGCATTTT	CATGGGTLSNQPQHF
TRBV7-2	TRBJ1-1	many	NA	TGTGCCAGCAGCCAACCGGGTCCGCATGAAGCTTTCTTT	CASSQPGPHEAFF
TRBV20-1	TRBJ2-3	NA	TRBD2	TGCAGTGCCAAATCTGCCAGCGGGGGGCGCACAGATACGCAGTATTTT	CSAKSASGGRTDTQYF
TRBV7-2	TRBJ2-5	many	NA	TGTGCCAGCAGCCCCAGGGCAGTCCGGTACCAAGAGACCCAGTACTTC	CASSPRAVRYQETQYF
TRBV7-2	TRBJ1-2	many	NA	TGTGCCAGCAGCTTGGGTCGGGAAGCTTATGGCTACACCTTC	CASSLGREAYGYTF
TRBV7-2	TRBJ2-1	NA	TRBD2	TGTGCCAGCAGCCCAGATAGCGGGAGCTCCTACAATGAGCAGTTCTTC	CASSPDSGSSYNEQFF
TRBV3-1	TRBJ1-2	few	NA	TGTGCCAGCAGCCAAGAACGCCAGCTAATAGGCTACACCTTC	CASSQERQLIGYTF
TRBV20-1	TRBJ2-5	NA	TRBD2	TGCAGTGCTAGGTCGGGGGGGATCCAAGAGACCCAGTACTTC	CSARSGGIQETQYF
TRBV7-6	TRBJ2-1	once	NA	TGTGCCAGCAGCAGGGGGGACTATTGGAGGTTC	CASSRGDYWRF
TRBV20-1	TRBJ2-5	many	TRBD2	TGCAGTGCTCATGGACTAGCGGGAGGGCCGGGGGAGACCCAGTACTTC	CSAHGLAGGPGETQYF